The rows below give T cell receptor beta chains drawn from one sample of a study of blood T cell repertoires in COVID-19. Generated by immunoSEQ multiplex PCR, the TCRdb table keeps only in-frame clones and is missing some. The data contain 150,000 to 200,000 clones, 90% of them singletons. The sequenced sample was peripheral blood. These receptors originate from a man between 60 and 75 years old with active or convalescent COVID-19. The CDR3 runs from the conserved cysteine through the conserved F or W. The D gene is left open where the match is weak. Where a row states a size, it is once, few, many or the class of an expanded clone; other rows omit it.

CDR3 DNA | CDR3 protein | D gene | J gene | V gene | clone size | CDR3 length
TGTGCCAGCCGCCCGGGCACGGGATCTAGGTCCTATAATTCACCCCTCCACTTT | CASRPGTGSRSYNSPLHF | . | TRBJ1-6 | TRBV6-2/TRBV6-3 | once | 18
TGTGCCAGCAGCCAAGGCTCTGGACAGAAACTCAACACTGAAGCTTTCTTT | CASSQGSGQKLNTEAFF | . | TRBJ1-1 | TRBV3-1/TRBV3-2 | . | 17
TGCGCCAGCAGCTTAGCTACCGGGTCTTCCCTCCCCTATGGCTACACCTTC | CASSLATGSSLPYGYTF | . | TRBJ1-2 | TRBV5-1 | . | 17
TGTGCCAGCAGCGCCGGGACTAGCGGGACTGGACCCCAGAATACGCAGTATTTT | CASSAGTSGTGPQNTQYF | TRBD2 | TRBJ2-3 | TRBV5-4 | . | 18
TGTGCCAGCAGCTTAGGGGGCTTCCTTTGGGGCTACACCTTC | CASSLGGFLWGYTF | . | TRBJ1-2 | TRBV13 | few | 14
TGTGCCAGCTCCGAGGACGCTCAGGGGACCTATGGCTACACCTTC | CASSEDAQGTYGYTF | . | TRBJ1-2 | TRBV18 | . | 15
TGCGCCAGCAGTGAGAGCGGCAGAGACTACGAGCAGTACTTC | CASSESGRDYEQYF | . | TRBJ2-7 | TRBV10-2 | . | 14
TGTGCCAGCAGTTCAGAGGGACAGGGGATCTATGGCTACACCTTC | CASSSEGQGIYGYTF | TRBD1 | TRBJ1-2 | TRBV6-5 | . | 15
TGTGCCAGCAGCTTTTGGGGGCGGAGGACTGAAGCTTTCTTT | CASSFWGRRTEAFF | . | TRBJ1-1 | TRBV5-6 | . | 14
TGTGCCAGCAGTCACCCCGAAACAGGGCATGAAAAACTGTTTTTT | CASSHPETGHEKLFF | . | TRBJ1-4 | TRBV27 | . | 15